The 29 T cell receptor beta chains presented below share a single source sample, sequenced in a study of CD8+ T cells in alopecia areata. Once RNA had been extracted, it was reverse transcribed into cDNA to act as the sequencing template. The table came from immunoSEQ multiplex PCR; TCRdb's copy has only in-frame clones and leaves some out. Among 120,000 or so clones, roughly 68% were seen once, and the ten largest hold around 3%. The sequenced material came from CD4+ T cells sorted from blood. The receptors originated from a human donor in good health.

This clone has only a few counts. V is TRBV6-5 and J is TRBJ2-3, with 9 bases matching TRBD1. This CDR3 region has 15 residues. After removal of 6 bases from V and 4 bases from J, the junction contained 8 bases not matched to a gene. The germline CDR1 and CDR2 sequences are MNHEY and SVGAGI. CDR3 residues: CASSWTGESADTQYF. The CDR3 bases are TGTGCCAGCAGCTGGACAGGGGAGAGCGCAGATACGCAGTATTTT.

This sequence joins TRBV30 and TRBJ2-6, with D uncertain. The CDR3 is made up of 13 amino acids. CDR1 is GTSNPN, CDR2 SVGIG, per germline (reference sequence). V dropped 8 bases and J dropped 0 bases, with 8 bases sitting between them. The CDR3 DNA follows: TGTGCCGCAATCCCCTCTGGGGCCAACGTCCTGACTTTC. Translated, it gives CAAIPSGANVLTF.

The chain combines TRBV7-8 with TRBJ2-3; possibly TRBD1 or TRBD2 for D (5 bases each). The CDR3 has 13 amino acids. The V end was cut by 5 bases, the J end by 9 bases, with 15 bases between. Germline V gene lookup returns CDR1 SGHVS and CDR2 FQNEAQ. The CDR3 DNA follows: TGTGCCAGCAGCGGTCGGGGCGGGCTCACGCAGTATTTT. Translating it yields CASSGRGGLTQYF.

This clone came up a few times. The chain joins TRBV29-1 to TRBJ2-5, with 7 bases identical to TRBD2. Germline CDR1 is SQVTM and CDR2 is ANQGSEA. The J segment lost 7 bases and the V segment lost 4 bases, leaving 6 bases of the junction unmatched. The CDR3 spans 12 residues. The CDR3 region is CSVGEGPGTQYF. The CDR3 DNA sequence: TGCAGCGTTGGGGAGGGGCCCGGGACCCAGTACTTC. Together with reference TRBV29-1 and TRBJ2-5, the CDR3 gives the full variable domain: SAVISQKPSRDICQRGTSLTIQCQVDSQVTMMFWYRQQPGQSLTLIATANQGSEATYESGFVIDKFPISRPNLTFSTLTVSNMSPEDSSIYLCSVGEGPGTQYFGPGTRLLVL.

V is TRBV5-1 and J is TRBJ2-7; unclear D gene. This CDR3 comprises 14 residues. With 0 bases removed from V and 2 bases from J, the gap between germline ends came to 9 bases. Germline V gene data show CDR1 as SGHRS and CDR2 as YFSETQ. The CDR3 sequence is CASSLDPLAYEQYF. The CDR3 nucleotides read TGCGCCAGCAGCTTGGACCCCTTGGCCTACGAGCAGTACTTC.

This clone was picked up a small number of times. The CDR3 bases are TGTGCCAGCAGCTTCGACAGGGCAGAGACCCAGTACTTC. It yields the protein CASSFDRAETQYF. The V call is TRBV5-4, the J call TRBJ2-5; 7 bases align to TRBD1. V dropped 2 bases and J dropped 4; count of bases not matched to a gene: 2. There are 13 residues in the CDR3. Germline V gene data show CDR1 as SGHNT and CDR2 as YYREEE (reference sequence).

The chain combines TRBV29-1 with TRBJ2-3; D is possibly TRBD2 (6 bases). V shed 3 bases and J shed 1 base, with 8 bases lying between them. The CDR3 is made up of 13 amino acids. Germline V gene lookup returns CDR1 SQVTM and CDR2 ANQGSEA. The CDR3 nucleotides are TGCAGCGTTGAGCGGGGCCGCACAGATACGCAGTATTTT. Its protein product is CSVERGRTDTQYF.

This chain connects TRBV29-1 to TRBJ1-4; D remains unclear. V was trimmed by 7 bases and J by 5 bases, leaving 17 bases between them. CDR3 size: 14 residues. CDR1 SQVTM and CDR2 ANQGSEA come from the germline V gene. The CDR3 bases are TGCAGCGGTGGAGGGTTCGGGAGGAATGAAAAACTGTTTTTT. The encoded protein is CSGGGFGRNEKLFF.

The V and J genes are TRBV29-1 and TRBJ1-1, with 7 nucleotides matching TRBD1. The germline V gene encodes CDR1 SQVTM and CDR2 ANQGSEA. The CDR3 covers 12 residues. Unmatched junction bases numbered 5, after V lost 6 bases and J lost 4 bases. CDR3 coding DNA: TGCAGCGTGACAGGGAGTTCCACTGAAGCTTTCTTT. Translating gives CSVTGSSTEAFF.

This clone was seen once. The chain recombines TRBV7-9 with TRBJ1-5; TRBD1 aligns across 9 bases. V dropped 5 bases and J dropped 5; count of bases not matched to a gene: 4. The CDR3 consists of 14 residues. Germline V gene lookup returns CDR1 SEHNR and CDR2 FQNEAQ (reference sequence). The CDR3 DNA reads as TGTGCCAGCAGCCAGGACAGGGGAGATCAGCCCCAGCATTTT. Translation: CASSQDRGDQPQHF.

The J gene is TRBJ2-7, the V gene TRBV29-1; perhaps TRBD1 as D (6 bases). From germline, CDR1 is SQVTM and CDR2 ANQGSEA. The CDR3 loop spans 12 amino acids. The V and J ends lost 4 bases and 3 bases respectively, with 10 bases between them. CDR3: CSVGRGNYEQYF. As DNA, the CDR3 is TGCAGCGTTGGCAGGGGAAACTACGAGCAGTACTTC.

V is TRBV30 and J is TRBJ1-1; D ambiguous. This CDR3 region has 15 residues. Germline CDR1 is GTSNPN and CDR2 is SVGIG (reference sequence). V shed 8 bases and J shed 0 bases, with 19 bases lying between them. The DNA for the CDR3 is TGTGCCAGTAACTTCCGTCAAAGCATGAACACTGAAGCTTTCTTT. Translation gives CASNFRQSMNTEAFF. Variable domain in full (rest from reference TRBV30 and TRBJ1-1): SQTIHQWPATLVQPVGSPLSLECTVEGTSNPNLYWYRQAAGRGLQLLFYSVGIGQISSEVPQNLSASRPQDRQFILSSKKLLLSDSGFYLCASNFRQSMNTEAFFGQGTRLTVV.

This rearrangement joins TRBV29-1 to TRBJ2-1; 10 nucleotides align to TRBD2. Germline V gene lookup returns CDR1 SQVTM and CDR2 ANQGSEA. CDR3 length equals 15 residues. V dropped 3 bases and J dropped 11; count of bases not matched to a gene: 13. CDR3 sequence (DNA): TGCAGCGTTGAGGAGTGGCTAGCGGGGGCCGGGAAGCAGTTCTTC. As protein: CSVEEWLAGAGKQFF.

V usage is TRBV7-9 and J usage is TRBJ1-1; no definite D call. Germline-derived CDR1 and CDR2 are SEHNR and FQNEAQ (reference sequence). The germline V and J ends were trimmed by 10 bases and 4 bases, with 16 bases remaining between them. This CDR3 is built from 13 residues. The CDR3 loop is CATAWRDTTEAFF. The CDR3 DNA follows: TGTGCCACAGCTTGGAGGGATACCACTGAAGCTTTCTTT.

This clone showed up just a few times. J is TRBJ2-7 and V is TRBV29-1; D is perhaps TRBD2 (6 bases). This CDR3 is built from 15 residues. V dropped 4 bases and J dropped 0 bases, with 16 bases sitting between them. Germline lookup yields CDR1 SQVTM and CDR2 ANQGSEA. The CDR3 sequence is CSVVAGRAGSYEQYF. CDR3 sequence (DNA): TGCAGCGTTGTTGCGGGGCGCGCGGGCTCCTACGAGCAGTACTTC.

The chain is built from TRBV29-1 and TRBJ2-7; D ambiguous. The CDR3 is made up of 12 amino acids. Germline values: CDR1 SQVTM, CDR2 ANQGSEA. The germline V and J ends were trimmed by 4 bases and 0 bases, with 7 bases remaining between them. The CDR3 DNA follows: TGCAGCGTTGGGCGGAACTCCTACGAGCAGTACTTC. It translates to CSVGRNSYEQYF.

The chain combines TRBV7-9 with TRBJ2-1, with D possibly TRBD1 on 7 matching bases. Germline V lookup: CDR1 SEHNR, CDR2 FQNEAQ (reference sequence). The V end lost 6 bases, the J end lost 7 bases, and 16 bases lay between the germline ends. CDR3 length: 14 amino acids. The CDR3 DNA reads as TGTGCCAGCAGAAGTTTACAGGGGAGGAATGAGCAGTTCTTC. It yields the protein CASRSLQGRNEQFF.

This clone was seen only a few times. The rearrangement joins TRBV4-1 to TRBJ2-3, with 10 bases aligning to TRBD2. This CDR3 contains 18 residues. Germline trimming cut 1 base from V and 5 bases from J; bases unmatched to any gene: 12. Germline V CDR1 and CDR2: MGHRA, YSYEKL. CDR3 in DNA: TGCGCCAGCAGCCAAGCTCCCTCAGCGGGGGGGCCGCTAGATACGCAGTATTTT. This sequence encodes CASSQAPSAGGPLDTQYF.

This chain joins TRBV5-1 and TRBJ2-5, with no clear D. The CDR3 is made up of 12 amino acids. Trimming pared 5 bases from V and 5 bases from J, leaving 10 bases between. From germline, CDR1 is SGHRS and CDR2 YFSETQ. The CDR3 region is CASSSTLETQYF. DNA of the CDR3: TGCGCCAGCAGTTCTACCCTGGAGACCCAGTACTTC.

J is TRBJ2-7 and V is TRBV10-3; unclear D gene. The CDR3 covers 14 residues. Germline assignment: CDR1 ENHRY and CDR2 SYGVKD. V lost 4 bases to trimming and J lost 0 bases, with 10 bases between them. CDR3 sequence (DNA): TGTGCCATCAGTGCGGCGCCTGACTCCTACGAGCAGTACTTC. The encoded protein is CAISAAPDSYEQYF.

This clone came up a few times. The chain uses TRBV7-9 and TRBJ2-1, with D possibly TRBD2 on 6 matching bases. Germline V lookup: CDR1 SEHNR, CDR2 FQNEAQ (reference sequence). V was clipped by 5 bases and J by 4 bases, with 12 bases between them. This CDR3 spans 14 amino acids. The CDR3 region has the DNA TGTGCCAGCAGCCGGGACTTACTTTACAATGAGCAGTTCTTC. Its translation: CASSRDLLYNEQFF.

Here the CDR3 reads CSVEEYGDGGYTF. In DNA form, the CDR3 reads TGCAGCGTTGAAGAATATGGGGATGGTGGCTACACCTTC. The chain carries TRBV29-1 and TRBJ1-2, with D hard to call. Germline V CDR1 and CDR2: SQVTM, ANQGSEA. V gave up 0 bases and J gave up 7 bases, with 12 bases separating them. The CDR3 covers 13 residues.

V gene TRBV30 combines with J gene TRBJ1-5; the D is unclear. The germline V gene encodes CDR1 GTSNPN and CDR2 SVGIG (reference sequence). Trimming pared 2 bases from V and 7 bases from J, leaving 9 bases between. CDR3 length: 12 amino acids. The CDR3 reads CAWSSAGQPQHF. DNA for the CDR3: TGTGCCTGGAGTTCGGCGGGGCAGCCCCAGCATTTT.

The V gene is TRBV7-9, the J gene TRBJ1-4, with 7 positions matching TRBD1. This CDR3 spans 16 amino acids. V shed 0 bases, J shed 7 bases, and the junction held 8 bases outside the gene matches. Germline V gene sequence: CDR1 SEHNR, CDR2 FQNEAQ (reference sequence). DNA for the CDR3: TGTGCCAGCAGCTTAGCGCTCTCGGGACAGACTGAAAAACTGTTTTTT. Encoded protein: CASSLALSGQTEKLFF.

This clone was detected a few times. The chain employs TRBV5-1 and TRBJ2-1; D might be TRBD1 (7 bases). There are 12 residues in the CDR3. CDR1 and CDR2 from the germline V gene are SGHRS and YFSETQ. V was pared by 4 bases and J by 9 bases, with 11 bases between. CDR3 nucleotide sequence: TGCGCCAGCAGCCGCAGGGGGGCTGAGCAGTTCTTC. It yields the protein CASSRRGAEQFF. Variable domain in full (rest from reference TRBV5-1 and TRBJ2-1): KAGVTQTPRYLIKTRGQQVTLSCSPISGHRSVSWYQQTPGQGLQFLFEYFSETQRNKGNFPGRFSGRQFSNSRSEMNVSTLELGDSALYLCASSRRGAEQFFGPGTRLTVL.

This clone has a handful of counts. The V call is TRBV19, the J call TRBJ2-5, with 7 bases that match TRBD2. The germline V gene encodes CDR1 LNHDA and CDR2 SQIVND (reference sequence). Trimming cost V 6 bases and J 4 bases; bases outside gene matches: 5. The CDR3 is 13 amino acids. CDR3 in DNA: TGTGCCAGTAGCGGGGGGAGCAGAGAGACCCAGTACTTC. Protein sequence: CASSGGSRETQYF. The full variable domain, with the rest looked up from reference TRBV19 and TRBJ2-5, is DGGITQSPKYLFRKEGQNVTLSCEQNLNHDAMYWYRQDPGQGLRLIYYSQIVNDFQKGDIAEGYSVSREKKESFPLTVTSAQKNPTAFYLCASSGGSRETQYFGPGTRLLVL.

This clone was seen just once. The rearrangement links TRBV28 to TRBJ2-2; 11 positions match TRBD2. Trimming cost V 10 bases and J 3 bases; bases outside gene matches: 10. The CDR3 length is 16 residues. Per germline, CDR1 MDHEN and CDR2 SYDVKM. CDR3 sequence reads: CATLSTSGGHTGELFF. The CDR3 nucleotides are TGTGCCACCCTTTCCACTAGCGGGGGTCACACCGGGGAGCTGTTTTTT.

V is TRBV11-2 and J is TRBJ1-2; 9 nucleotides align to TRBD1. The V gene's germline CDR1 is SGHAT and CDR2 FQNNGV. The CDR3 length is 14 residues. The V segment lost 7 bases and the J segment 5 bases; nucleotides outside the gene matches: 8. DNA for the CDR3: TGTGCCAGCAAAAAGGGGGGACAGGGATATGGCTACACCTTC. Protein sequence: CASKKGGQGYGYTF.

This clone was observed a few times. J is TRBJ2-2 and V is TRBV7-8, with D tentatively TRBD1 or TRBD2 (6 bases each). Trimming took 5 bases from V and 6 from J, leaving 13 bases between them. The CDR3 length is 14 residues. Germline assignment: CDR1 SGHVS and CDR2 FQNEAQ. The CDR3 is CASSLRGVPGELFF. The CDR3 DNA reads as TGTGCCAGCAGCCTTAGGGGGGTACCCGGGGAGCTGTTTTTT.